This T cell receptor beta chain was profiled in a study of CD8+ T cells in alopecia areata. Looking at the study overall: A regimen of oral tofacitinib, 5 to 10 mg twice daily, was given to treated patients.

Treatment meaning: oral pan-JAK inhibitor, 5-10 mg twice daily. PBMCs, the starting material, were the source of sorted CD4+ and CD8+ T cells. The V gene's germline CDR1 is MGHRA and CDR2 YSYEKL. The CDR3 sequence is 14 residues long. V lost 4 bases and J 6 bases, leaving 15 bases between the germline ends. Extracted RNA was reverse transcribed, and the resulting cDNA served as sequencing template. Repertoires were generated with immunoSEQ multiplex PCR, while TCRdb's copy carries only in-frame clones and drops some. The table has about 99,000 clones, 86% seen once. Remarks on this clone: As yet, its antigen is unknown.

General observations from the study: Mice gave a clearer picture of TCR sharing than patients did, possibly for HLA-related reasons. The study found tofacitinib significantly decreased scalp clonality and expanded CD8+ clones among the top 100.

The sample in question was CD8+ T cells sorted from blood, obtained between weeks 30 and 35, from a patient treated with tofacitinib. The V gene is TRBV4-1, the J gene TRBJ1-1, with D maybe TRBD1 (6 bases). This receptor was obtained from a human donor with alopecia areata. CDR3 nucleotide sequence: TGCGCCAGCAGCCTACACACAGGGCGCGCTGAAGCTTTCTTT. Its protein product is CASSLHTGRAEAFF.